This T cell receptor beta chain was documented in a study of T cells in Graves' hyperthyroidism and ophthalmopathy. Study-wide background: Peripheral blood specimens were obtained at initial diagnosis, prior to any treatment.

Template material for amplifying TCR beta CDR3 regions consisted of RNA transcripts. Using the HTBI primer set, a first-round RT-PCR was run on the TCR CDR3. TCRdb analysed the multiplex PCR reads with MiXCR anew, one entry per CDR3 protein. The sample records about 520,000 distinct CDR3 sequences, approximately 24% being singletons. This clonotype was picked up many times. Its target is not known. Study-level findings and limits: Most thyroid clonotypes expanded above 0.001 were also detected in blood. Ophthalmopathy onset followed model prediction by a median around 6.6 months.

The V segment lost 7 bases and the J segment 1 base; nucleotides outside the gene matches: 9. The CDR3 runs 16 residues. The germline gives CDR1 LNHDA, CDR2 SQIVND (reference sequence). Uncontrolled infections, other autoimmune diseases, pregnancy or lactation led to exclusion of patients. The sample taken for sequencing was blood. The receptor's source is a woman aged 30 to 39 with Graves' ophthalmopathy. The rearrangement uses TRBV19 and TRBJ1-5, with 8 bases matching TRBD1. CDR3 in DNA: TGTGCCAGTACCCCTTCGACAGGGGTGAGCAATCAGCCCCAGCATTTT. It codes for CASTPSTGVSNQPQHF.